This T cell receptor beta chain emerged from a study of CD8 T cells in Susac syndrome. Study details: Patients with Susac syndrome had blood drawn and were at that point therapy-naive, on corticosteroids, or on intravenous immunoglobulin alone.

With regard to this clonotype: Its antigen is undetermined.

The V gene's germline CDR1 is MGHDK and CDR2 SYGVNS. The CDR3 consists of 11 residues. V shed 7 bases, J shed 7 bases, and the junction held 3 bases outside the gene matches. The study's findings and limits: When the CD4+ T cell repertoires of patients with Susac syndrome were examined, they did not show any clonal expansion.

Negative isolation yielded CD8+ and CD4+ T cells; FACS enriched TEMRA cells. About 0.45 to 1 ug RNA was reverse transcribed with random hexamers. By means of immunoSEQ multiplex PCR, TCR beta CDR3 spanning 54 Vbeta and 13 Jbeta underwent amplification. TCRdb itself ran the immunoSEQ multiplex PCR reads through MiXCR, one entry per CDR3 protein. The sample consists of some 150,000 distinct CDR3 sequences, roughly 96% of them appearing once. The chain combines TRBV25-1 with TRBJ1-2; 7 bases are a match to TRBD1. The sequencing input was CD4+ T cells from PBMCs. The sequence came from a human donor with Susac syndrome. CDR3 DNA sequence: TGTGCCAGCAACGACAGGGCTGGCTACACCTTC. It specifies CASNDRAGYTF.